The sequence of this T cell receptor beta chain was determined in a study of T cells in Graves' hyperthyroidism and ophthalmopathy. A few counts support this clonotype. Germline V CDR1 and CDR2: SGHTA, FQGNSA. The CDR3 runs to 13 residues. With V trimmed by 6 bases and J by 8 bases, 8 bases remained unmatched. RNA transcripts gave rise to amplified TCR beta CDR3 regions. HTBI primers were the set used in a first-round RT-PCR of the TCR CDR3. Via MiXCR, TCRdb re-called the multiplex PCR reads, giving one row per CDR3 protein. The sample lists roughly 400,000 distinct CDR3 sequences; around 15% were seen once. Uncontrolled infection, other autoimmune disease, pregnancy or lactation led to exclusion. Over 9 ml of fresh peripheral blood supplied the PBMCs.

V gene TRBV7-2 combines with J gene TRBJ1-2, with TRBD1 identical over 8 bases. This receptor was obtained from a man in his fifties with Graves' ophthalmopathy. Sequencing was carried out using blood. This CDR3 reads CASSLDREEGYTF. The DNA for the CDR3 is TGTGCCAGCAGTTTGGACAGGGAAGAGGGCTACACCTTC.